Listed here are 25 T cell receptor beta chains from one sample, sequenced in a study of T cells in Graves' hyperthyroidism and ophthalmopathy (dated by TCRdb to about 2019). Libraries were prepared through multiplex PCR. Sequencing took place on an Illumina HiSeq 2000. The TCR beta CDR3 regions were amplified from the RNA transcripts. The first round of RT-PCR for the TCR CDR3 was performed with the HTBI primer set and the Qiagen OneStep RT-PCR kit. TCRdb ran its own pipeline on the public reads, namely fastp trimming at Q25 and MiXCR clone calling, and kept in-frame beta chains. Under each unique CDR3 protein, matching rows form one entry showing the most common genes and DNA. The sample includes around 580,000 distinct CDR3 sequences, with around 45% observed a single time. Together, the top ten hold more than 7.5% of the sample. Sample: peripheral blood or thyroid tissue (not recorded which). The receptors derive from a woman aged 18-29 years with Graves' hyperthyroidism.

This clonotype has a count of ten or more. The rearrangement links TRBV5-1 to TRBJ2-2; no clear D gene. Per the germline V gene, CDR1 is SGHRS and CDR2 is YFSETQ. Trimming took 0 bases from V and 6 from J, leaving 6 bases between them. The length of the CDR3 is 13 residues. The CDR3 here is CASSLGVAGELFF. CDR3 sequence (DNA): TGCGCCAGCAGCTTGGGCGTGGCCGGGGAGCTGTTTTTT. Looking up the rest from reference TRBV5-1 and TRBJ2-2 gives the full variable domain: KAGVTQTPRYLIKTRGQQVTLSCSPISGHRSVSWYQQTPGQGLQFLFEYFSETQRNKGNFPGRFSGRQFSNSRSEMNVSTLELGDSALYLCASSLGVAGELFFGEGSRLTVL.

The V gene is TRBV29-1, the J gene TRBJ2-2, with no clear D. Between the trimmed V and J ends, which lost 2 bases and 7 bases, there was a span of 17 bases. The CDR3 spans 15 residues. CDR1 and CDR2 from the germline V gene are SQVTM and ANQGSEA. Written as DNA, the CDR3 is TGCAGCGTTGAACCGAGTGGAGCGATCAACGGGGAGCTGTTTTTT. As protein: CSVEPSGAINGELFF.

This clonotype was seen a handful of times. For the CDR3, the DNA is TGCGCCAGCAGCTTGAGGCTAGCGACGGATACGCAGTATTTT. Its protein is CASSLRLATDTQYF. The chain employs TRBV5-1 and TRBJ2-3, with a tentative D call TRBD2 (6 bases). Germline-derived CDR1 and CDR2 are SGHRS and YFSETQ. The CDR3 extends over 14 amino acids. The germline V and J ends were trimmed by 1 base and 6 bases, with 12 bases remaining between them.

With regard to this clonotype: An end of the junction differs from the germline gene, which may be a read error. The genes are TRBV7-2 and TRBJ1-2; maybe TRBD1 (6 bases). The V gene's germline CDR1 is SGHTA and CDR2 FQGNSA. The CDR3 is made up of 12 amino acids. This CDR3 reads CASSQPGQTPFF. CDR3 sequence (DNA): TGTGCCAGCAGCCAGCCGGGACAAACCCCCTTCTTC.

This clonotype came up many times. This chain connects TRBV2 to TRBJ1-1, with D maybe TRBD1 (5 bases). This CDR3 is 14 amino acids long. Trimming stripped 5 bases from V and 3 bases from J, with 13 bases between. Germline V gene sequence: CDR1 SNHLY, CDR2 FYNNEI. Written as DNA, the CDR3 is TGTGCCAGCAGTCGACAGATGGCCGACACTGAAGCTTTCTTT. It encodes CASSRQMADTEAFF.

Points on this clonotype: Just one base apart from a much larger clone, this may be a read error. The rearrangement links TRBV6-1 to TRBJ1-3, with D perhaps matching TRBD1 (5 bases). This CDR3 has 16 amino acids. The germline V gene has CDR1 MNHNS and CDR2 SASEGT. CDR3 coding DNA: TGTGCCAGCAGTAGAGGTACAGGAAGCTCTGGAAACACCATGTATTTT. The encoded protein is CASSRGTGSSGNTMYF.

The CDR3 nucleotides read TGTGCCAGCAGCTCCTGGACAGTTACAGATACGCAGTATTTT. Its protein product is CASSSWTVTDTQYF. The chain uses TRBV7-9 and TRBJ2-3; D possibly corresponds to TRBD1 (6 bases). CDR3 size: 14 residues. Germline V lookup: CDR1 SEHNR, CDR2 FQNEAQ (reference sequence). The germline V and J ends were trimmed by 4 bases and 3 bases, with 11 bases remaining between them.

This clonotype has a count of ten or more. This chain links TRBV9 with TRBJ2-7, with D unresolved. The V end was cut by 0 bases, the J end by 4 bases, with 14 bases between. This CDR3 has 15 amino acids. Germline V gene sequence: CDR1 SGDLS, CDR2 YYNGEE. The chain's CDR3 is CASSVVPGFVYEQYF. DNA of the CDR3: TGTGCCAGCAGCGTAGTCCCTGGGTTTGTGTACGAGCAGTACTTC.

This clonotype was seen at least ten times. This rearrangement joins TRBV27 to TRBJ2-7; TRBD1 aligns across 10 bases. CDR1 and CDR2 (germline): MNHEY, SMNVEV (reference sequence). Trimming removed 6 bases from V and 5 bases from J; junction bases left unmatched: 7. The CDR3 length is 14 residues. The CDR3 bases are TGTGCCAGCAGCCGAGACAGGGGGCACCACGAGCAGTACTTC. Residues: CASSRDRGHHEQYF.

This clonotype appeared many times. This sequence joins TRBV7-9 and TRBJ1-6; no clear D gene. V dropped 2 bases and J dropped 8 bases, with 10 bases sitting between them. Per germline, CDR1 SEHNR and CDR2 FQNEAQ (reference sequence). The CDR3 is 14 amino acids. CDR3 DNA: TGTGCCAGCAGCTTAACCCGACGGGATTCACCCCTCCACTTT. Protein product: CASSLTRRDSPLHF.

The chain combines TRBV11-2 with TRBJ2-7; D possibly uses TRBD1 or TRBD2 (6 bases each). The end of the DNA fits TRBJ2-4 better, so the J call may be wrong. The germline V gene has CDR1 SGHAT and CDR2 FQNNGV. The CDR3 spans 17 residues. The CDR3 DNA sequence: TGTGCCAGCAGCCCAGAGGGGGGATGGGGGGCCAAAAACATTCAGTACTTC. It encodes CASSPEGGWGAKNIQYF.

The V call is TRBV25-1, the J call TRBJ2-5, with 8 positions matching TRBD2. This CDR3 contains 14 residues. The V and J ends lost 6 bases and 2 bases, in that order; junction bases with no gene match: 5. CDR1 is MGHDK and CDR2 is SYGVNS in the germline V gene. The CDR3 here is CASRIPGGQETQYF. CDR3 bases: TGTGCCAGCAGGATACCGGGAGGGCAAGAGACCCAGTACTTC. The entire variable domain, with the rest obtained from reference TRBV25-1 and TRBJ2-5, is as follows: EADIYQTPRYLVIGTGKKITLECSQTMGHDKMYWYQQDPGMELHLIHYSYGVNSTEKGDLSSESTVSRIRTEHFPLTLESARPSHTSQYLCASRIPGGQETQYFGPGTRLLVL.

Points on this clonotype: Its ends do not fully match the called genes, so a read error is possible. V gene TRBV20-1 combines with J gene TRBJ2-6; 15 nucleotides agree with TRBD2. CDR1 and CDR2 (germline): DFQATT, SNEGSKA (reference sequence). The CDR3 has 17 residues. CDR3 residues: CSATGTSGRTGANVLTF. The CDR3 coding sequence is TGCAGTGCTACAGGGACTAGCGGGAGGACTGGGGCCAACGTCCTGACCTTC.

In this sample, this clonotype turned up many times. This sequence joins TRBV19 and TRBJ1-1; D gene ambiguous. The V and J ends lost 3 bases and 4 bases respectively, with 12 bases between them. Germline CDR1 and CDR2: LNHDA and SQIVND (reference sequence). This CDR3 spans 14 amino acids. The CDR3 coding sequence is TGTGCCAGTAGTATTGGACCCCATATCACTGAAGCTTTCTTT. Protein product: CASSIGPHITEAFF.

This chain joins TRBV7-9 and TRBJ2-7, with 9 nucleotides matching TRBD2. V shed 7 bases, J shed 12 bases, and the junction held 10 bases outside the gene matches. CDR1 SEHNR and CDR2 FQNEAQ come from the germline V gene (reference sequence). CDR3 length: 12 amino acids. The CDR3 nucleotides are TGTGCCAGCACCCCACCCAGCGGGAGGCCGTACTTC. The encoded protein is CASTPPSGRPYF.

This clonotype was counted ten times or more. This rearrangement joins TRBV2 to TRBJ2-5, with 10 bases matching TRBD1. The germline gives CDR1 SNHLY, CDR2 FYNNEI. V was pared by 6 bases and J by 2 bases, with 3 bases of the junction left unmatched. The CDR3 length is 14 residues. The CDR3 DNA reads TGTGCCAGCAGAGCGGACAGGGGGCAAGAGACCCAGTACTTC. Amino acids: CASRADRGQETQYF. Drawing the rest from reference TRBV2 and TRBJ2-5, the complete variable domain is EPEVTQTPSHQVTQMGQEVILRCVPISNHLYFYWYRQILGQKVEFLVSFYNNEISEKSEIFDDQFSVERPDGSNFTLKIRSTKLEDSAMYFCASRADRGQETQYFGPGTRLLVL.

DNA for the CDR3: TGCAGCGTTGAACAGGGTTCTGGAAACACCTTC. Its protein product is CSVEQGSGNTF. The chain is built from TRBV29-1 and TRBJ1-2, with D perhaps matching TRBD1 (5 bases). V was trimmed by 2 bases and J by 12 bases, leaving 13 bases between them. The CDR3 runs to 11 residues. CDR1 and CDR2 from the germline V gene are SQVTM and ANQGSEA.

This clonotype was recorded at least ten times. The rearrangement links TRBV5-1 to TRBJ1-1, with a weak D call TRBD1 (5 bases). V lost 0 bases to trimming and J lost 11 bases, with 11 bases between them. There are 12 residues in the CDR3. Germline assignment: CDR1 SGHRS and CDR2 YFSETQ. The DNA for the CDR3 is TGCGCCAGCAGCTTGGAAGGGGCCTGGGCTTTCTTT. Residues: CASSLEGAWAFF.

This chain connects TRBV12-3 or TRBV12-4 to TRBJ2-1, with 9 bases matching TRBD2. The CDR3 runs to 16 residues. V lost 7 bases and J lost 0; bases outside the gene matches: 7. The CDR3 nucleotides are TGTGCCAGCACCCCCATAGCGGGAGACTCCTACAATGAGCAGTTCTTC. It is translated as CASTPIAGDSYNEQFF.

About this clonotype: At one boundary the junction diverges from the germline segment, which might be a read error. This sequence joins TRBV2 and TRBJ1-1, with 7 bases lining up with TRBD1. The CDR3 extends over 13 amino acids. Germline V gene sequence: CDR1 SNHLY, CDR2 FYNNEI. CDR3 bases: TGTGCCAGCAGTGGACAGGGACAACCTCGTGTAAGGTTT. Protein product: CASSGQGQPRVRF.

As for this clonotype: A much larger clone sits a single nucleotide away, making a read error possible. The rearrangement uses TRBV7-9 and TRBJ2-7; no definite D call. The germline gives CDR1 SEHNR, CDR2 FQNEAQ (reference sequence). This CDR3 comprises 11 residues. The germline V and J ends were trimmed by 5 bases and 5 bases, with 7 bases remaining between them. CDR3 region: CASSRVHEQYF. The CDR3 DNA reads TGTGCCAGCAGCAGGGTCCACGAGCAGTACTTC.

In this sample, this clonotype turned up many times. The chain couples TRBV7-2 to TRBJ2-7; D is possibly TRBD1 (6 bases). The CDR3 covers 14 residues. The V gene lost 3 bases and the J gene lost 3 bases, with 12 bases spanning the gap. Per the germline V gene, CDR1 is SGHTA and CDR2 is FQGNSA. In nucleotides, the CDR3 is TGTGCCAGCAGCTTCCCCGGGACAAACTACGAGCAGTACTTC. It encodes CASSFPGTNYEQYF.

J is TRBJ2-7 and V is TRBV2, with D possibly being TRBD2 (5 bases). V gave up 7 bases and J gave up 7 bases, with 5 bases separating them. This CDR3 has 9 residues. CDR1 is SNHLY, CDR2 FYNNEI, per germline. CDR3 nucleotide sequence: TGTGCCAGCAAGCGGGAGCAGTACTTC. Amino acid sequence: CASKREQYF.

This clonotype was picked up many times. The V and J genes are TRBV2 and TRBJ1-1; D remains unclear. Deletions cut 8 bases from V and 7 bases from J, with 14 bases between. The CDR3 runs to 12 residues. The germline V gene encodes CDR1 SNHLY and CDR2 FYNNEI. CDR3 region: CASGKELFEAFF. The CDR3 nucleotides read TGTGCCAGCGGTAAAGAACTGTTTGAAGCTTTCTTT.

This clonotype was detected ten times or more. This rearrangement joins TRBV25-1 to TRBJ1-1, with a possible D match to TRBD1 (5 bases). Trimming left V 0 bases short and J 1 base short, with 12 bases between. Germline CDR1 MGHDK, CDR2 SYGVNS. The CDR3 has 16 residues. The CDR3 loop is CASSEYSIQGNTEAFF. Here the CDR3 DNA reads TGTGCCAGCAGTGAATACAGTATCCAGGGGAACACTGAAGCTTTCTTT.